These T cell receptor beta chains were read from a single sample in a study of blood T cell repertoires in COVID-19. This table comes from immunoSEQ multiplex PCR, and its TCRdb copy is limited to in-frame clones, with some not included. The sample contains a few hundred thousand clones, approximately 89% of which appear only once. Sequenced input: peripheral blood. These TCRs come from a man aged 35-49 years who had recovered from COVID-19. Each CDR3 is given with its conserved first and last residue. Fields, in order: V gene, J gene, CDR3 protein.

V: TRBV19; J: TRBJ2-1; CDR3: CASSIKRERRNEQFF
V: TRBV28; J: TRBJ2-1; CDR3: CASSVSGSRNEQFF
V: TRBV6-2/TRBV6-3; J: TRBJ1-1; CDR3: CASSYSDRDSNGEAFF
V: TRBV6-1; J: TRBJ2-2; CDR3: CASSVTSGGPNTGELFF
V: TRBV5-8; J: TRBJ1-5; CDR3: CASSSDRPIGQPQHF
V: TRBV7-9; J: TRBJ2-7; CDR3: CASSLAGTGVTVQYF
V: TRBV11-2; J: TRBJ2-7; CDR3: CASSYGGFYEQYF
V: TRBV27; J: TRBJ2-4; CDR3: CASSPMTGSPGPKNIQYF
V: TRBV2; J: TRBJ1-5; CDR3: CASSEHTSGNQPQHF
V: TRBV19; J: TRBJ1-1; CDR3: CASSLQATNTEAFF
V: TRBV7-8; J: TRBJ2-3; CDR3: CASSLEGVATDTQYF
V: TRBV6-5; J: TRBJ2-3; CDR3: CASAAGGEDTQYF
V: TRBV3-1/TRBV3-2; J: TRBJ2-7; CDR3: CASRNRGRPYEQYF
V: TRBV7-2; J: TRBJ2-5; CDR3: CASSFAPGLAKETQYF
V: TRBV6-5; J: TRBJ2-7; CDR3: CASTRDRAHEQYF